This T cell receptor beta chain appears in the sequencing data of a study of response to subunit inactivated influenza vaccine. Overall study results and limits: Seasonal influenza vaccination, on each occasion, was suggested by the authors to recruit few new T cells.

TCRdb re-derived calls from the RT-PCR reads in MiXCR, one entry per CDR3 protein. The sample holds around 650,000 distinct CDR3 sequences; 15% to 18% are singletons and the top ten take roughly 11%. The germline CDR1 and CDR2 sequences are SGHTA and FQGNSA. J gave up 0 bases and V 5 bases, and 8 bases lay outside the gene matches. The CDR3 totals 17 residues. This clonotype was observed a handful of times. Its antigen is currently unknown. Material: PBMCs from blood, obtained about 13 days after vaccination. This chain joins TRBV7-2 and TRBJ2-7; 12 nucleotides line up with TRBD2. The sequence derives from a man aged 45-60 years who received an inactivated influenza vaccine. In DNA form, the CDR3 reads TGTGCCAGCAGCCTTGGGACTAGCGGGTTTCCCTCCTACGAGCAGTACTTC. It encodes CASSLGTSGFPSYEQYF.